This T cell receptor (beta chain) appears in the sequencing data of a study of T cell responses to AZD1222 COVID-19 vaccine. The table came from immunoSEQ multiplex PCR; TCRdb's copy has only in-frame clones and leaves some out. The sample lists under 110,000 clones, 87% occurring once. Germline assignment: CDR1 MNHEY and CDR2 SVGAGI. CDR3 size: 14 residues. V gave up 8 bases and J gave up 2 bases; unmatched junction bases: 6. This chain uses TRBV6-5 with TRBJ1-5; 7 nucleotides align to TRBD1. The origin of this receptor is an adult in good health. The material was peripheral blood, obtained on day 0 of AZD1222 vaccination. The CDR3, as DNA: TGTGCCAGCCTCCCAGGGGGAGGCAATCAGCCCCAGCATTTT. Protein sequence: CASLPGGGNQPQHF.